A single sample is the source of the 28 T cell receptor beta chains below, sequenced in a study of chemoradiotherapy in HPV16-positive cancers. Sequenced by immunoSEQ multiplex PCR; TCRdb stores in-frame clones only, minus some. The sample carries about 15,000 clones, around 90% recorded once. Sequenced material: blood, taken from a patient who underwent chemoradiotherapy. These receptor sequences come from a human donor with HPV-associated anogenital cancer.

The chain recombines TRBV18 with TRBJ1-4; D is unresolved. CDR1 is KGHSH, CDR2 LQKENI, per germline. This CDR3 is 17 amino acids long. Deletions cut 4 bases from V and 2 bases from J, with 17 bases between. The CDR3 region is CASSRTGRGSTNEKLFF. The CDR3 coding sequence is TGTGCCAGCTCACGGACTGGGCGGGGATCTACTAATGAAAAACTGTTTTTT.

This chain joins TRBV5-5 and TRBJ2-7; 9 bases line up with TRBD1. The CDR3 runs to 13 residues. In germline, CDR1 is SGHKS, CDR2 YYEKEE (reference sequence). V lost 4 bases to trimming and J lost 7 bases; unmatched junction nucleotides: 6. The CDR3 loop is CASSPQGAREQYF. The CDR3 nucleotides read TGTGCCAGCAGCCCACAGGGGGCGAGAGAGCAGTACTTC.

The genes are TRBV9 and TRBJ2-1; D is uncertain. The CDR3 length is 16 residues. Germline values: CDR1 SGDLS, CDR2 YYNGEE. The V end was cut by 0 bases, the J end by 3 bases, with 13 bases between. The CDR3 sequence is CASSVDQRIYYNEQFF. The CDR3, as DNA: TGTGCCAGCAGCGTAGACCAACGGATCTACTACAATGAGCAGTTCTTC.

The genes are TRBV7-7 and TRBJ2-5, with TRBD1 identical over 12 bases. From germline, CDR1 is SSHAT and CDR2 FNYEAQ (reference sequence). V shed 5 bases and J 5 bases; nucleotides not matched to a gene: 3. The CDR3 is 14 residues long. The CDR3 nucleotides are TGTGCCAGCAGCACCGGGACAGGGGGCGAGACCCAGTACTTC. Encoded protein: CASSTGTGGETQYF. Full variable domain (outside the CDR3, taken from reference TRBV7-7 and TRBJ2-5): GAGVSQSPRYKVTKRGQDVTLRCDPISSHATLYWYQQALGQGPEFLTYFNYEAQPDKSGLPSDRFSAERPEGSISTLTIQRTEQRDSAMYRCASSTGTGGETQYFGPGTRLLVL.

The chain combines TRBV29-1 with TRBJ2-7; 9 bases are a match to TRBD2. The CDR3 runs to 14 residues. The germline V gene encodes CDR1 SQVTM and CDR2 ANQGSEA. With V trimmed by 8 bases and J by 3 bases, 11 bases remained unmatched. The CDR3, as DNA: TGCAGCCCCGGGGGTCTAGCGGGACTCTACGAGCAGTACTTC. It codes for CSPGGLAGLYEQYF.

The chain joins TRBV7-2 to TRBJ1-4, with 7 nucleotides matching TRBD1. The V and J ends lost 0 bases and 4 bases, in that order; junction bases with no gene match: 5. The length of the CDR3 is 16 residues. Germline-derived CDR1 and CDR2 are SGHTA and FQGNSA. CDR3: CASSLAGTAINEKLFF. The DNA for the CDR3 is TGTGCCAGCAGCTTAGCGGGGACAGCGATTAATGAAAAACTGTTTTTT.

The CDR3 loop reads CASSAGDRGRRETQYF. The CDR3 DNA reads as TGTGCCAGTAGTGCGGGAGACAGGGGGCGCAGGGAGACCCAGTACTTC. The gene calls are TRBV19 and TRBJ2-5; 10 nucleotides match TRBD1. The CDR3 covers 16 residues. CDR1 LNHDA and CDR2 SQIVND come from the germline V gene (reference sequence). V gave up 5 bases and J gave up 5 bases; unmatched junction bases: 11.

This chain links TRBV6-1 with TRBJ1-5, with 7 nucleotides matching TRBD1. V dropped 4 bases and J dropped 3; count of bases not matched to a gene: 6. Germline loops: CDR1 MNHNS, CDR2 SASEGT. This CDR3 has 15 amino acids. This CDR3 is CASSAGTALNQPQHF. The CDR3 DNA follows: TGTGCCAGCAGTGCCGGGACAGCACTCAATCAGCCCCAGCATTTT.

The chain carries TRBV6-1 and TRBJ2-1, with 7 bases lining up with TRBD2. The CDR3 contains 15 residues. Unmatched junction bases numbered 13, after V lost 6 bases and J lost 8 bases. Germline V gene lookup returns CDR1 MNHNS and CDR2 SASEGT. The CDR3 loop is CASSPSAAGGDEQFF. In DNA, the CDR3 is TGTGCCAGCAGCCCCTCGGCGGCTGGGGGGGATGAGCAGTTCTTC.

The chain has TRBV6-1 and TRBJ1-6; tentatively, D is TRBD1 (6 bases). The CDR3 is made up of 14 amino acids. Trimming stripped 8 bases from V and 3 bases from J, with 11 bases between. Germline lookup yields CDR1 MNHNS and CDR2 SASEGT. The CDR3 region has the DNA TGTGCCAGCCGGGGGCCCCTCTATAATTCACCCCTCCACTTT. This gives the protein CASRGPLYNSPLHF.

This chain connects TRBV5-1 to TRBJ2-5; D not certain. Trimming stripped 0 bases from V and 5 bases from J, with 2 bases between. The CDR3 is 11 amino acids. The germline gives CDR1 SGHRS, CDR2 YFSETQ. Written as DNA, the CDR3 is TGCGCCAGCAGCTTGGCTGAGACCCAGTACTTC. Protein product: CASSLAETQYF.

The genes are TRBV19 and TRBJ1-5; 8 positions agree with TRBD1. With 1 base clipped from V and 4 bases from J, the junction kept 6 bases outside the gene matches. CDR1 is LNHDA and CDR2 is SQIVND in the germline V gene (reference sequence). This CDR3 has 16 amino acids. The CDR3 here is CASSIASGTGNQPQHF. The CDR3 DNA reads TGTGCCAGTAGTATAGCATCCGGGACAGGTAATCAGCCCCAGCATTTT. The variable domain in full, completed from reference TRBV19 and TRBJ1-5, reads DGGITQSPKYLFRKEGQNVTLSCEQNLNHDAMYWYRQDPGQGLRLIYYSQIVNDFQKGDIAEGYSVSREKKESFPLTVTSAQKNPTAFYLCASSIASGTGNQPQHFGDGTRLSIL.

CDR3 amino acids: CASSESLSARQYF. Here the CDR3 DNA reads TGCGCCAGCAGTGAGTCCCTTTCGGCTCGCCAGTACTTC. This rearrangement joins TRBV10-1 to TRBJ2-5, with D hard to call. This CDR3 contains 13 residues. Trimming stripped 0 bases from V and 10 bases from J, with 12 bases between. CDR1 is WNHNN, CDR2 SYGVQD, per germline (reference sequence).

This chain joins TRBV5-1 and TRBJ2-2; D gene uncertain. V was cut by 0 bases and J by 4 bases, with 13 bases left in between. The CDR3 is made up of 16 amino acids. Germline lookup yields CDR1 SGHRS and CDR2 YFSETQ. CDR3 loop: CASSLAGPVGTGELFF. The CDR3 DNA reads as TGCGCCAGCAGCTTGGCCGGGCCCGTAGGCACCGGGGAGCTGTTTTTT.

J is TRBJ2-1 and V is TRBV7-6, with D unresolved. The CDR3 sequence is 18 residues long. V was pared by 5 bases and J by 4 bases, with 24 bases between. The germline gives CDR1 SGHVS, CDR2 FNYEAQ. The CDR3 bases are TGTGCCAGCAGCCCGTACCGAGCTGTTCGTTCACCTTACAATGAGCAGTTCTTC. Translating it yields CASSPYRAVRSPYNEQFF.

The chain is built from TRBV5-4 and TRBJ1-1; TRBD1 might be the D (6 bases). CDR3 length equals 13 residues. Germline values: CDR1 SGHNT, CDR2 YYREEE (reference sequence). The ends were cut back, 5 bases at V and 12 bases at J, with 20 bases in the middle. The CDR3 protein is CASSSLGGGPTFF. The CDR3 nucleotides read TGTGCCAGCAGTTCCCTCGGTGGGGGCCCAACTTTCTTT.

The chain has TRBV2 and TRBJ1-5, with 7 bases lining up with TRBD1. The J segment lost 4 bases and the V segment lost 2 bases, leaving 5 bases of the junction unmatched. The CDR3 consists of 15 residues. Per germline, CDR1 SNHLY and CDR2 FYNNEI. This CDR3 reads CASSERPGGNQPQHF. The CDR3, as DNA: TGTGCCAGCAGTGAACGGCCAGGGGGGAATCAGCCCCAGCATTTT.

This chain links TRBV27 with TRBJ1-6, with a possible D match to TRBD1 (6 bases). Germline CDR1 reads MNHEY; CDR2 reads SMNVEV (reference sequence). V lost 5 bases, J lost 7 bases, and 6 bases lay in between. The CDR3 sequence is 12 residues long. DNA for the CDR3: TGTGCCAGCAGTAGGGGGAATTCACCCCTCCACTTT. As protein: CASSRGNSPLHF.

This rearrangement joins TRBV29-1 to TRBJ1-1; the D gene is possibly TRBD1 (5 bases). Deletions cut 8 bases from V and 4 bases from J, with 14 bases between. The CDR3 has 12 residues. The germline gives CDR1 SQVTM, CDR2 ANQGSEA. The CDR3, as DNA: TGCAGCCTAGGGGCAGCGGGCACTGAAGCTTTCTTT. Its protein product is CSLGAAGTEAFF. Combining the CDR3 with reference TRBV29-1 and TRBJ1-1 gives the whole variable domain SAVISQKPSRDICQRGTSLTIQCQVDSQVTMMFWYRQQPGQSLTLIATANQGSEATYESGFVIDKFPISRPNLTFSTLTVSNMSPEDSSIYLCSLGAAGTEAFFGQGTRLTVV.

V gene TRBV27 combines with J gene TRBJ2-3, with 7 nucleotides matching TRBD1. The CDR3 is 14 residues long. V was clipped by 10 bases and J by 4 bases; unmatched bases: 11. Germline V gene data show CDR1 as MNHEY and CDR2 as SMNVEV (reference sequence). CDR3 region: CATSTRGLSDTQYF. As DNA, the CDR3 is TGTGCCACCTCTACGAGGGGGCTGTCAGATACGCAGTATTTT.

The chain employs TRBV18 and TRBJ1-2, with unresolved D. V lost 2 bases and J lost 8, with 15 bases in between. The CDR3 spans 14 residues. From germline, CDR1 is KGHSH and CDR2 LQKENI. The CDR3 region has the DNA TGTGCCAGCTCACCAGCTACGGAATCCTGGGGCTACACCTTC. Translation: CASSPATESWGYTF.

This chain connects TRBV2 to TRBJ2-7, with 9 bases lining up with TRBD1. Trimming at V came to 6 bases and at J to 1 base, leaving 7 bases not matched to a gene. CDR1 SNHLY and CDR2 FYNNEI come from the germline V gene. This CDR3 has 15 amino acids. CDR3 region: CASRLPGTGSYEQYF. In nucleotides, the CDR3 is TGTGCCAGCAGATTGCCCGGGACAGGGTCCTACGAGCAGTACTTC.

The rearrangement links TRBV19 to TRBJ1-1, with 8 bases lining up with TRBD1. CDR1 and CDR2 from the germline V gene are LNHDA and SQIVND (reference sequence). The CDR3 covers 15 residues. V dropped 7 bases and J dropped 5; count of bases not matched to a gene: 12. The CDR3 coding sequence is TGTGCCAGTACCCTGACAGGGGCTCTAAGGACTGAAGCTTTCTTT. Its protein is CASTLTGALRTEAFF.

V usage is TRBV5-1 and J usage is TRBJ1-1; D gene uncertain. Per the germline V gene, CDR1 is SGHRS and CDR2 is YFSETQ. V was trimmed by 0 bases and J by 0 bases, leaving 9 bases between them. This CDR3 comprises 15 residues. The CDR3 loop reads CASSLAQFMNTEAFF. CDR3 sequence (DNA): TGCGCCAGCAGCTTGGCACAGTTCATGAACACTGAAGCTTTCTTT.

This chain uses TRBV9 with TRBJ2-2; the match to TRBD2 covers 7 bases. CDR1 is SGDLS and CDR2 is YYNGEE in the germline V gene. Trimming removed 2 bases from V and 8 bases from J; junction bases left unmatched: 15. The CDR3 extends over 17 amino acids. The CDR3 DNA reads as TGTGCCAGCAGCGTTATGGACCGGGGGGACCTCAGAGGGGAGCTGTTTTTT. It is translated as CASSVMDRGDLRGELFF. Supplemented by reference TRBV9 and TRBJ2-2, the full variable domain reads DSGVTQTPKHLITATGQRVTLRCSPRSGDLSVYWYQQSLDQGLQFLIQYYNGEERAKGNILERFSAQQFPDLHSELNLSSLELGDSALYFCASSVMDRGDLRGELFFGEGSRLTVL.

The chain recombines TRBV6-1 with TRBJ1-5, with D perhaps TRBD1 (5 bases). Germline lookup yields CDR1 MNHNS and CDR2 SASEGT. The V end lost 2 bases, the J end lost 6 bases, and 11 bases lay between the germline ends. The CDR3 consists of 14 residues. CDR3 sequence: CASSELRGSQPQHF. The CDR3 bases are TGTGCCAGCAGTGAATTAAGGGGCTCTCAGCCCCAGCATTTT.

The rearrangement joins TRBV7-8 to TRBJ2-3; D may be TRBD1 or TRBD2 (5 bases each). V was trimmed by 5 bases and J by 2 bases, leaving 17 bases between them. Germline CDR1 reads SGHVS; CDR2 reads FQNEAQ. The CDR3 has 16 amino acids. DNA for the CDR3: TGTGCCAGCAGCCCGAGATCTCGGGGACCCACAGATACGCAGTATTTT. This encodes CASSPRSRGPTDTQYF. The variable domain in full, with the rest retrieved from reference TRBV7-8 and TRBJ2-3, is GAGVSQSPRYKVAKRGQDVALRCDPISGHVSLFWYQQALGQGPEFLTYFQNEAQLDKSGLPSDRFFAERPEGSVSTLKIQRTQQEDSAVYLCASSPRSRGPTDTQYFGPGTRLTVL.

The rearrangement links TRBV13 to TRBJ2-7; D is perhaps TRBD1 or TRBD2 (5 bases each). The CDR3 spans 14 residues. Trimming took 5 bases from V and 3 from J, leaving 14 bases between them. Germline values: CDR1 PRHDT, CDR2 FYEKMQ (reference sequence). Written as DNA, the CDR3 is TGTGCCAGCAGCATAGCCGGGGCTTTCTACGAGCAGTACTTC. It specifies CASSIAGAFYEQYF.